The 11 T cell receptor beta chains reported below all come from one sample, sequenced in a study of cytomegalovirus exposure and HLA in healthy donors. Some clones are missing from TCRdb's copy, which holds only in-frame ones; the method was immunoSEQ multiplex PCR. The sample consists of about 110,000 clones, approximately 90% of them appearing once. The specimen sequenced was PBMCs. Every receptor here comes from a woman aged 25 to 39 in good health and CMV-seropositive.

The chain carries TRBV4-1 and TRBJ1-1; D uncertain. CDR1 and CDR2 (germline): MGHRA, YSYEKL. The V and J ends lost 2 bases and 2 bases respectively, with 12 bases between them. This CDR3 is 15 amino acids long. The CDR3, as DNA: TGCGCCAGCAGCCAATATACAGAAATCAACACTGAAGCTTTCTTT. This encodes CASSQYTEINTEAFF.

A remark on this clone: Other DNA sequences in the same sample also yield this CDR3. This chain uses TRBV6-1 with TRBJ2-6; no clear D. Trimming shortened V by 2 bases and J by 1 base, and 3 bases separated the two germline ends. This CDR3 has 14 residues. Per the germline V gene, CDR1 is MNHNS and CDR2 is SASEGT. Here the CDR3 DNA reads TGTGCCAGCAGTGAACAATCTGGGGCCAACGTCCTGACTTTC. It is translated as CASSEQSGANVLTF.

This CDR3 is CASSLRTSGVDTQYF. The CDR3 DNA sequence: TGCGCCAGCAGCTTGAGGACTAGCGGGGTAGATACGCAGTATTTT. This chain links TRBV5-1 with TRBJ2-3; 12 bases align to TRBD2. The CDR3 is 15 residues long. The J segment lost 5 bases and the V segment lost 1 base, leaving 2 bases of the junction unmatched. Germline lookup yields CDR1 SGHRS and CDR2 YFSETQ. The variable domain in full, with the rest retrieved from reference TRBV5-1 and TRBJ2-3, is KAGVTQTPRYLIKTRGQQVTLSCSPISGHRSVSWYQQTPGQGLQFLFEYFSETQRNKGNFPGRFSGRQFSNSRSEMNVSTLELGDSALYLCASSLRTSGVDTQYFGPGTRLTVL.

The chain links TRBV4-2 to TRBJ1-4; unclear D gene. This CDR3 region has 16 residues. V was trimmed by 0 bases and J by 4 bases, leaving 12 bases between them. Germline V gene lookup returns CDR1 LGHNA and CDR2 YNFKEQ. The CDR3 sequence: CASSQENSELNEKLFF. The CDR3 DNA is TGTGCCAGCAGCCAAGAGAACAGTGAACTTAATGAAAAACTGTTTTTT.

This clone has only one observation. The chain joins TRBV5-4 to TRBJ1-1; 7 bases map to TRBD1. This CDR3 has 12 residues. Germline assignment: CDR1 SGHNT and CDR2 YYREEE (reference sequence). J was trimmed by 6 bases and V by 4 bases; bases with no gene match: 3. The CDR3 nucleotides read TGTGCCAGCAGCCGGGACAGCTCTGAAGCTTTCTTT. Protein: CASSRDSSEAFF. Full variable domain (missing parts from reference TRBV5-4 and TRBJ1-1): ETGVTQSPTHLIKTRGQQVTLRCSSQSGHNTVSWYQQALGQGPQFIFQYYREEENGRGNFPPRFSGLQFPNYSSELNVNALELDDSALYLCASSRDSSEAFFGQGTRLTVV.

The V and J genes are TRBV5-4 and TRBJ2-7; D is perhaps TRBD2 (5 bases). The V end lost 2 bases, the J end lost 1 base, and 13 bases lay between the germline ends. CDR3 length: 15 residues. Germline CDR1 and CDR2: SGHNT and YYREEE (reference sequence). The CDR3 reads CASSLFERHSYEQYF. For the CDR3, the DNA is TGTGCCAGCAGCTTATTTGAGCGGCATTCCTACGAGCAGTACTTC.

This rearrangement joins TRBV5-1 to TRBJ2-7; 9 nucleotides align to TRBD1. This CDR3 contains 15 residues. With 0 bases clipped from V and 0 bases from J, the junction kept 1 base outside the gene matches. CDR1 and CDR2 from the germline V gene are SGHRS and YFSETQ. Here the CDR3 reads CASSLDRGLSYEQYF. DNA of the CDR3: TGCGCCAGCAGCTTGGACAGGGGGCTCTCCTACGAGCAGTACTTC.

The V gene is TRBV6-1, the J gene TRBJ2-7; D perhaps matches TRBD1 (5 bases). Trimming stripped 4 bases from V and 3 bases from J, with 16 bases between. The CDR3 has 15 residues. CDR1 and CDR2 from the germline V gene are MNHNS and SASEGT. The chain's CDR3 is CASSGRARMIYEQYF. CDR3 sequence (DNA): TGTGCCAGCAGTGGCAGGGCCCGAATGATCTACGAGCAGTACTTC.

The chain couples TRBV5-4 to TRBJ2-7; D gene ambiguous. The CDR3 totals 14 residues. V was cut by 4 bases and J by 4 bases, with 15 bases left in between. Germline values: CDR1 SGHNT, CDR2 YYREEE (reference sequence). The CDR3 sequence: CASSAKRGAYEQYF. CDR3 nucleotides: TGTGCCAGCAGCGCGAAACGAGGAGCTTACGAGCAGTACTTC.

This chain joins TRBV4-2 and TRBJ2-5; 7 bases fit TRBD2. J was trimmed by 5 bases and V by 2 bases; bases with no gene match: 11. Germline CDR1 is LGHNA and CDR2 is YNFKEQ. CDR3 length: 16 amino acids. For the CDR3, the DNA is TGTGCCAGCAGCCAAACTCCGGGGGAGGGTGGGGAGACCCAGTACTTC. Its protein product is CASSQTPGEGGETQYF.

The chain combines TRBV6-5 with TRBJ1-5; D remains ambiguous. Trimming removed 1 base at V and 7 bases at J, with 11 bases between. CDR1 is MNHEY, CDR2 SVGAGI, per germline. The length of the CDR3 is 14 residues. The CDR3 nucleotides are TGTGCCAGCAGTTACTTTGGTTTCAGGCAGCCCCAGCATTTT. Translated, it gives CASSYFGFRQPQHF.